This T cell receptor beta chain was found in a study of T cell repertoires in cytomegalovirus infection. For the study at large: The authors relied on CMV epitopes, both recently identified HLA-C-restricted and well-studied HLA-B-restricted. Both a matching HLA type and CMV infection were indicated by public TCR beta signatures.

General observations from the study: Predominance within the ex vivo response was attributable to HLA-C-restricted CMV-specific TCR beta clonotypes. Cumulative public TCR beta family frequency identified CMV carriers with the relevant HLA.

TCRdb reprocessed the reads via MiXCR and lists one record per CDR3 protein. Among fewer than 950,000 distinct CDR3 sequences listed, 30% to 35% were seen once. This clonotype was counted at least ten times. Antigen unknown. The TCR was taken from a human donor in good health (CMV status not recorded). Some clones in this sample may be carry-over from other donors' samples. This sample comprised cultured CD8+ T cells from PBMCs, obtained from culture after CMV antigen stimulation.

Written as DNA, the CDR3 is TGTGCCAGCAGCCCATGGACAGGGGCTAACTATGGCTACACCTTC. The encoded protein is CASSPWTGANYGYTF. The chain couples TRBV5-8 to TRBJ1-2; 9 bases agree with TRBD1. The trim removed 4 bases at V and 0 bases at J, leaving 4 bases unmatched. Germline lookup yields CDR1 SGHTS and CDR2 YDEGEE. CDR3 length: 15 amino acids.